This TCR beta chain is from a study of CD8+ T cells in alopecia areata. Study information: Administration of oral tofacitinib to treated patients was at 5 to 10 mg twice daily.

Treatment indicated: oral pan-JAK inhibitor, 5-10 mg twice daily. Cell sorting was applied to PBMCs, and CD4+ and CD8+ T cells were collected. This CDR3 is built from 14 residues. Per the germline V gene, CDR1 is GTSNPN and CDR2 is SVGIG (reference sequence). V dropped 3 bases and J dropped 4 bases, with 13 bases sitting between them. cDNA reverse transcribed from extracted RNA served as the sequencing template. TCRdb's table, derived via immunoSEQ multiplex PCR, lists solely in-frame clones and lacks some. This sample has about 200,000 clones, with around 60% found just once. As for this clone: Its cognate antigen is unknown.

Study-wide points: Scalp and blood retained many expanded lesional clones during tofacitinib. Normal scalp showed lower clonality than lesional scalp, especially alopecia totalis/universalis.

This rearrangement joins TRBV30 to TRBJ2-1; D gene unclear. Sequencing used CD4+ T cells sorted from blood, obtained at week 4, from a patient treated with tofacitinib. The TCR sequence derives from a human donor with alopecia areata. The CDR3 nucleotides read TGTGCCTGGAGCGCATCGAGTCAGTACAATGAGCAGTTCTTC. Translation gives CAWSASSQYNEQFF.